The sample holds a few counts of the clone carrying this T cell receptor beta chain. This specimen comes from a study of blood T cell repertoires in COVID-19. Overall study: The samples span acute and convalescent COVID-19 from the United States, Italy and Spain.

V lost 0 bases to trimming and J lost 0 bases, with 14 bases between them. In germline, CDR1 is MNHEY, CDR2 SVGEGT. CDR3 length: 17 amino acids. Two negative PCRs, clearance, or symptom resolution were required of recovered Cohort 3 donors. TCRdb's copy holds only in-frame clones and misses some; the assay was immunoSEQ multiplex PCR. This table holds around 400,000 clones, around 86% found once. The chain recombines TRBV6-2 or TRBV6-3 with TRBJ1-1; possibly TRBD1 for D (6 bases). The receptor was isolated from a woman aged 50 to 60 who had recovered from COVID-19. The sequenced material came from PBMCs or T cells enriched from blood (not recorded which). Here the CDR3 reads CASSYSRAGTLNTEAFF. The CDR3 bases are TGTGCCAGCAGTTACTCGAGAGCCGGGACACTGAACACTGAAGCTTTCTTT.